These 13 T cell receptor beta chains share one sample of origin, sequenced in a study of T cell responses to AZD1222 COVID-19 vaccine. Assay: immunoSEQ multiplex PCR; the TCRdb copy retains only in-frame clones and omits some. The sample lists about 99,000 clones; roughly 90% were seen once. The sample consisted of peripheral blood, taken on day 0 of AZD1222 vaccination. The receptors derive from an adult in good health.

The rearrangement uses TRBV7-8 and TRBJ2-7, with 8 bases that match TRBD1. CDR1 and CDR2 from the germline V gene are SGHVS and FQNEAQ. V gave up 5 bases and J gave up 4 bases; unmatched junction bases: 7. The CDR3 runs to 14 residues. The CDR3 loop is CASSTDRVLYEQYF. The CDR3 DNA is TGTGCCAGCAGCACGGACAGGGTTTTGTACGAGCAGTACTTC.

CDR3 region: CASSQERVSYNEQFF. The CDR3 DNA sequence: TGTGCCAGCAGCCAAGAGAGGGTCTCCTACAATGAGCAGTTCTTC. The genes are TRBV4-2 and TRBJ2-1; tentatively, D is TRBD2 (5 bases). CDR3 length equals 15 residues. Trimming removed 0 bases at V and 0 bases at J, with 6 bases between. Germline V gene data show CDR1 as LGHNA and CDR2 as YNFKEQ.

This clone is labeled medium-sized (0.01 to 0.1%). This chain uses TRBV23-1 with TRBJ1-4; D not certain. TRBV23-1 is an open reading frame, and its role is uncertain. V dropped 2 bases and J dropped 6 bases, with 37 bases sitting between them. This CDR3 comprises 23 residues. In DNA, the CDR3 is TGCGCCAGCAGTCAACCTGCTGGACGGGGTTATCAAATTAAGTGTAGGGAGGATGAAAAACTGTTTTTT. Encoded protein: CASSQPAGRGYQIKCREDEKLFF.

The chain combines TRBV11-3 with TRBJ2-2, with 7 bases matching TRBD2. Germline V CDR1 and CDR2: SGHNT, YENEEA. The CDR3 runs 16 residues. Trimming at V came to 1 base and at J to 3 bases, leaving 5 bases not matched to a gene. The CDR3 nucleotides read TGTGCCAGCAGCTTAGTGGCGGGAGACCACACCGGGGAGCTGTTTTTT. Translated: CASSLVAGDHTGELFF. Based on the CDR3 plus reference TRBV11-3 and TRBJ2-2, the full variable domain is EAGVVQSPRYKIIEKKQPVAFWCNPISGHNTLYWYLQNLGQGPELLIRYENEEAVDDSQLPKDRFSAERLKGVDSTLKIQPAELGDSAVYLCASSLVAGDHTGELFFGEGSRLTVL.

This clone was counted a single time. The genes are TRBV7-9 and TRBJ1-6; 7 nucleotides match TRBD1. The germline CDR1 and CDR2 sequences are SEHNR and FQNEAQ (reference sequence). V gave up 1 base and J gave up 7 bases; unmatched junction bases: 4. The CDR3 runs 15 residues. The chain's CDR3 is CASSLVTGPNSPLHF. The CDR3 nucleotides read TGTGCCAGCAGCTTAGTGACAGGGCCAAATTCACCCCTCCACTTT.

The chain joins TRBV6-5 to TRBJ2-1, with 12 positions matching TRBD2. Trimming removed 5 bases from V and 7 bases from J; junction bases left unmatched: 6. This CDR3 region has 15 residues. Germline V CDR1 and CDR2: MNHEY, SVGAGI. For the CDR3, the DNA is TGTGCCAGCAGTCTACTAGCGGGAGGTCAGAATGAGCAGTTCTTC. It is translated as CASSLLAGGQNEQFF.

The gene calls are TRBV19 and TRBJ1-2; a possible D gene is TRBD1 (5 bases). CDR1 is LNHDA and CDR2 is SQIVND in the germline V gene (reference sequence). Trimming took 3 bases from V and 0 from J, leaving 23 bases between them. The CDR3 extends over 19 amino acids. The CDR3 loop reads CASSIRGSDVGATNYGYTF. In nucleotides, the CDR3 is TGTGCCAGTAGTATTCGCGGCTCGGATGTAGGGGCGACTAACTATGGCTACACCTTC.

V usage is TRBV5-1 and J usage is TRBJ2-5; no clear D gene. The CDR3 has 12 amino acids. Between the trimmed V and J ends, which lost 2 bases and 1 base, there was a span of 3 bases. The germline CDR1 and CDR2 sequences are SGHRS and YFSETQ. CDR3 nucleotide sequence: TGCGCCAGCAGCTTCAGCCAAGAGACCCAGTACTTC. It encodes CASSFSQETQYF.

The chain is built from TRBV28 and TRBJ1-4; D is uncertain. Trimming left V 6 bases short and J 4 bases short, with 18 bases between. The length of the CDR3 is 16 residues. Germline V gene data show CDR1 as MDHEN and CDR2 as SYDVKM. The CDR3 bases are TGTGCCAGCAGCGACGCTGAACAACGCTTTAATGAAAAACTGTTTTTT. It translates to CASSDAEQRFNEKLFF. The full variable domain, completed using reference TRBV28 and TRBJ1-4, is DVKVTQSSRYLVKRTGEKVFLECVQDMDHENMFWYRQDPGLGLRLIYFSYDVKMKEKGDIPEGYSVSREKKERFSLILESASTNQTSMYLCASSDAEQRFNEKLFFGSGTQLSVL.

The chain uses TRBV28 and TRBJ2-3; TRBD2 matches 9 bases. The V segment lost 1 base and the J segment 1 base; nucleotides outside the gene matches: 6. The CDR3 loop spans 17 amino acids. CDR1 is MDHEN and CDR2 is SYDVKM in the germline V gene. CDR3 region: CASSLSLAGLRTDTQYF. CDR3 coding DNA: TGTGCCAGCAGTTTATCTCTAGCGGGACTCCGCACAGATACGCAGTATTTT. Full variable domain (rest looked up from reference TRBV28 and TRBJ2-3): DVKVTQSSRYLVKRTGEKVFLECVQDMDHENMFWYRQDPGLGLRLIYFSYDVKMKEKGDIPEGYSVSREKKERFSLILESASTNQTSMYLCASSLSLAGLRTDTQYFGPGTRLTVL.

The V and J genes are TRBV7-6 and TRBJ1-3, with a weak D call TRBD1 (5 bases). The CDR3 loop spans 17 amino acids. Trimming shortened V by 5 bases and J by 0 bases, and 17 bases separated the two germline ends. CDR1 and CDR2 from the germline V gene are SGHVS and FNYEAQ. The CDR3 nucleotides read TGTGCCAGCAGCCTAACCTTAGACAGCTACTCTGGAAACACCATATATTTT. Translating gives CASSLTLDSYSGNTIYF. Combining the CDR3 with reference TRBV7-6 and TRBJ1-3 gives the whole variable domain GAGVSQSPRYKVTKRGQDVALRCDPISGHVSLYWYRQALGQGPEFLTYFNYEAQQDKSGLPNDRFSAERPEGSISTLTIQRTEQRDSAMYRCASSLTLDSYSGNTIYFGEGSWLTVV.

The genes are TRBV3-1 (or the pseudogene TRBV3-2) and TRBJ2-1; 9 bases are shared with TRBD2. Germline V CDR1 and CDR2: LGHDT, YNNKEL (reference sequence). V trimming: 0 bases; J trimming: 0 bases; junction bases outside the gene matches: 15. This CDR3 is 21 amino acids long. The CDR3 sequence is CASSQDPTGGAGGLSYNEQFF. CDR3 nucleotide sequence: TGTGCCAGCAGCCAAGATCCCACCGGGGGAGCGGGAGGCCTCTCCTACAATGAGCAGTTCTTC.

This clone appeared once. The chain links TRBV27 to TRBJ2-1, with TRBD2 identical over 13 bases. The V and J ends lost 3 bases and 9 bases, in that order; junction bases with no gene match: 5. Germline V CDR1 and CDR2: MNHEY, SMNVEV (reference sequence). The CDR3 sequence is 15 residues long. The CDR3 DNA sequence: TGTGCCAGCAGTTTTGCAACTAGCGGGAGGGCTGAGCAGTTCTTC. Translation gives CASSFATSGRAEQFF.